The 5 T cell receptor beta chains reported below all come from one sample, sequenced in a study of cytomegalovirus exposure and HLA in healthy donors (dated by TCRdb to 2016 to 2017). The method behind the library was the immunoSEQ multiplex PCR assay. For the multiplex PCR, a mixture combining 60 forward primers for TCR Vbeta segments and 13 reverse primers for TCR Jbeta segments was used. TCRdb took over this immuneACCESS table, retaining in-frame rearrangements with V and J assigned. Such tables are incomplete; in checked studies, under half of the missing clones stem from an unresolved V gene, and the remainder is unexplained. The sample table records some 120,000 clones; around three quarters of these occur just once. Roughly 13% of the sample belongs to the ten largest clones. Specimen: PBMCs. The receptors were gathered from a woman aged 40 to 50 in good health and CMV-seropositive.

The J gene is TRBJ2-7, the V gene TRBV5-1; 8 bases fit TRBD1. The germline CDR1 and CDR2 sequences are SGHRS and YFSETQ. Germline trimming cut 1 base from V and 5 bases from J; bases unmatched to any gene: 5. CDR3 length: 14 residues. The CDR3 nucleotides are TGCGCCAGCAGCTTGTCTCAGGGGGCAAACGAGCAGTACTTC. Translated, it gives CASSLSQGANEQYF. Full variable domain (missing parts from reference TRBV5-1 and TRBJ2-7): KAGVTQTPRYLIKTRGQQVTLSCSPISGHRSVSWYQQTPGQGLQFLFEYFSETQRNKGNFPGRFSGRQFSNSRSEMNVSTLELGDSALYLCASSLSQGANEQYFGPGTRLTVT.

Worth noting for this clone: A read error may account for a junction end that differs from germline. This chain links TRBV4-2 with TRBJ1-3; D is unclear. The CDR3 covers 18 residues. CDR1 is LGHNA and CDR2 is YNFKEQ in the germline V gene. Here the CDR3 DNA reads TGTGCCAGCAGCCAAGATCGGGTAAGGCGGAACTCTGGAAACACCATATGTTTT. Amino acid sequence: CASSQDRVRRNSGNTICF.

V gene TRBV5-1 combines with J gene TRBJ2-5, with 8 positions matching TRBD2. The closer fit of TRBJ2-7 to the DNA end suggests the J call may be wrong. In germline, CDR1 is SGHRS, CDR2 YFSETQ. The CDR3 spans 15 residues. The CDR3 loop is CASSSLAGEGYEQYF. CDR3 in DNA: TGCGCCAGCAGCTCTCTAGCGGGTGAAGGCTACGAGCAGTACTTC.

This clone has only one observation. The gene calls are TRBV6-1 and TRBJ2-7, with 13 positions matching TRBD2. This CDR3 contains 15 residues. J was trimmed by 2 bases and V by 6 bases; bases with no gene match: 4. CDR1 MNHNS and CDR2 SASEGT come from the germline V gene. The CDR3 protein is CASRGLAGKPYEQYF. In DNA, the CDR3 is TGTGCCAGCAGGGGACTAGCGGGGAAACCCTACGAGCAGTACTTC.

CDR3 region: CASSLAVSGTRWFF. The CDR3 DNA sequence: TGTGCCAGCAGCTTAGCGGTGTCCGGGACTAGATGGTTCTTC. The V and J genes are TRBV7-9 and TRBJ2-1; 8 nucleotides line up with TRBD2. The CDR3 extends over 14 amino acids. V lost 0 bases, J lost 15 bases, and 10 bases stayed unmatched. Germline CDR1 and CDR2: SEHNR and FQNEAQ (reference sequence).